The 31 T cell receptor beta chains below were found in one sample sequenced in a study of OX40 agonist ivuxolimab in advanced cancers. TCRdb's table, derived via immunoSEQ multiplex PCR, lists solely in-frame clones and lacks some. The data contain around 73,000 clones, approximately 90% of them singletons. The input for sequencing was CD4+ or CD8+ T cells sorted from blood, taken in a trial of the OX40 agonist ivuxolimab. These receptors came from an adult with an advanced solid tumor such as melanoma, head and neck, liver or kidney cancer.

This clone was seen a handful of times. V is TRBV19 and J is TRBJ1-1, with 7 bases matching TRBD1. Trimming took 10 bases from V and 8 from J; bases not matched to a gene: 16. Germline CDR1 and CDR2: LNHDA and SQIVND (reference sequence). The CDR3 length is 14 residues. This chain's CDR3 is CATQPTGLRMEAFF. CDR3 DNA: TGTGCCACTCAACCGACAGGGTTACGGATGGAAGCTTTCTTT.

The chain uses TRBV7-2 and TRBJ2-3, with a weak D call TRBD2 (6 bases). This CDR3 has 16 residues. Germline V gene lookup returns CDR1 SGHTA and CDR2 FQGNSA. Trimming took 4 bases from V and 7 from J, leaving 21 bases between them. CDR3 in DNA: TGTGCCAGCAGCTCCCCGGGACTCAACCGTGGAAATACGCAGTATTTT. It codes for CASSSPGLNRGNTQYF.

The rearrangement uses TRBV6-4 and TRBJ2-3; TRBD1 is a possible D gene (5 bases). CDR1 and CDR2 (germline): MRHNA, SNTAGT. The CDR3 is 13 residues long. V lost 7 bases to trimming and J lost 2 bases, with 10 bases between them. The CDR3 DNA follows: TGTGCCAGCAAGGACAATTACACAGATACGCAGTATTTT. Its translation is CASKDNYTDTQYF.

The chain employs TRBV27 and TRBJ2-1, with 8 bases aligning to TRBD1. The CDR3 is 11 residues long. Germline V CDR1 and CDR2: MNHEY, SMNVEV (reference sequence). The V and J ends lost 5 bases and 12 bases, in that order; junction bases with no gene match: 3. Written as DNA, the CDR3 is TGTGCCAGCAGTACAGGGGGTCGGCAGTTCTTC. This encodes CASSTGGRQFF.

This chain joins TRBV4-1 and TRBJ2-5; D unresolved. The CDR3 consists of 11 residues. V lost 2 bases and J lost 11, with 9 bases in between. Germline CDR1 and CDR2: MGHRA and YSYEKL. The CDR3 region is CASSQLGWQYF. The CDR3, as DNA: TGCGCCAGCAGCCAATTAGGGTGGCAGTACTTC.

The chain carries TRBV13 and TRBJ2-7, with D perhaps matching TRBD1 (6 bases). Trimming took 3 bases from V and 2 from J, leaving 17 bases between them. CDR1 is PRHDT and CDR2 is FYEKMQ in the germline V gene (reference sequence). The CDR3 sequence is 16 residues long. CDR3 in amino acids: CASSFTDSLSTYEQYF. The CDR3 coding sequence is TGTGCCAGCAGCTTCACGGACAGCCTAAGCACCTACGAGCAGTACTTC. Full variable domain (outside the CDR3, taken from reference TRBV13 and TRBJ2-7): AAGVIQSPRHLIKEKRETATLKCYPIPRHDTVYWYQQGPGQDPQFLISFYEKMQSDKGSIPDRFSAQQFSDYHSELNMSSLELGDSALYFCASSFTDSLSTYEQYFGPGTRLTVT.

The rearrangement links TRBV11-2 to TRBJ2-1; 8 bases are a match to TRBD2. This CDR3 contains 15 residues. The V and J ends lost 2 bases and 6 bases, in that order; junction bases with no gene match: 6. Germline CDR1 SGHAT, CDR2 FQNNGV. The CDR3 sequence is CASSLLSGGPNEQFF. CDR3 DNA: TGTGCCAGCAGCTTACTTTCGGGGGGGCCCAATGAGCAGTTCTTC.

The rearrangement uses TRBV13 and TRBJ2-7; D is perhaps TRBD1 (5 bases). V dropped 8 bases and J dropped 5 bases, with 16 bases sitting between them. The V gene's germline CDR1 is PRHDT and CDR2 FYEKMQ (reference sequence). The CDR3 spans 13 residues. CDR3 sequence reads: CASREERGHEQYF. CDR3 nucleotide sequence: TGTGCCAGCCGTGAGGAAAGGGGCCACGAGCAGTACTTC.

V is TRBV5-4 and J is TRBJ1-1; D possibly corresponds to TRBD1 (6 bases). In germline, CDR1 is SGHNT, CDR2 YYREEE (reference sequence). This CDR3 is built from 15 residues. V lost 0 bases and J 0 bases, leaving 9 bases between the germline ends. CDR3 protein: CASSLARGMNTEAFF. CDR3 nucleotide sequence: TGTGCCAGCAGCTTGGCCAGGGGTATGAACACTGAAGCTTTCTTT.

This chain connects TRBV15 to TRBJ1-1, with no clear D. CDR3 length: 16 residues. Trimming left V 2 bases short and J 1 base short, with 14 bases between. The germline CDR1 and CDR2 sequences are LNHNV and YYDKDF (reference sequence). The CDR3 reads CATSRPLGYPNTEAFF. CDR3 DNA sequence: TGTGCCACCAGCAGACCCTTGGGTTATCCGAACACTGAAGCTTTCTTT.

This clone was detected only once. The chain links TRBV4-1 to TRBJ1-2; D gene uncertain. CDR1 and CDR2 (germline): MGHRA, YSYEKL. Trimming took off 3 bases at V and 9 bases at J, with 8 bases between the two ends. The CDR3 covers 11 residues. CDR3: CASSQAASYTF. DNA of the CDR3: TGCGCCAGCAGCCAGGCGGCGAGCTACACCTTC.

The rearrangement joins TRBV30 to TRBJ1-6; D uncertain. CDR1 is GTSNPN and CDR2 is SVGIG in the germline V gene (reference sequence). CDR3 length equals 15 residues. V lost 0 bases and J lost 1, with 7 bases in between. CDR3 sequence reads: CAWSVGGSYNSPLHF. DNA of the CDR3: TGTGCCTGGAGTGTGGGTGGATCCTATAATTCACCCCTCCACTTT.

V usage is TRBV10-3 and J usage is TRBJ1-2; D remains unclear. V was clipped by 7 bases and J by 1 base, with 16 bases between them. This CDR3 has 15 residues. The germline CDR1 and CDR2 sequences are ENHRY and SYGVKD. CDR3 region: CAITASGLDNYGYTF. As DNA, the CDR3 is TGTGCCATCACGGCCAGCGGGCTGGATAACTATGGCTACACCTTC.

DNA of the CDR3: TGTGCCAGCAGCGTAGGGAGGGGCTCCTACAATGAGCAGTTCTTC. The encoded protein is CASSVGRGSYNEQFF. This chain uses TRBV9 with TRBJ2-1; D might be TRBD2 (6 bases). Germline-derived CDR1 and CDR2 are SGDLS and YYNGEE. This CDR3 spans 15 amino acids. With 0 bases removed from V and 0 bases from J, the gap between germline ends came to 7 bases.

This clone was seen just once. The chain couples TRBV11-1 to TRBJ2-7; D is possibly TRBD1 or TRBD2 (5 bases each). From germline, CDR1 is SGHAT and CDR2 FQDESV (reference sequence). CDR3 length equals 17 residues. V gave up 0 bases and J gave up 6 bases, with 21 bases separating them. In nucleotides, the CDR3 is TGTGCCAGCAGCTTAGCTCCCCCCCCGGGGCCCACGGGCGAGCAGTACTTC. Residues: CASSLAPPPGPTGEQYF.

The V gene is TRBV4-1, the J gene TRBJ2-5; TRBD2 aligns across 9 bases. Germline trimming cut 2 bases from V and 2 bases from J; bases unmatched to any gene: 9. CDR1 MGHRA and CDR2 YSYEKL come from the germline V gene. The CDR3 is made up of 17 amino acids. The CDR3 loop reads CASSQLTSGLFQETQYF. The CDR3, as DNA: TGCGCCAGCAGCCAATTAACTAGCGGGCTTTTTCAAGAGACCCAGTACTTC.

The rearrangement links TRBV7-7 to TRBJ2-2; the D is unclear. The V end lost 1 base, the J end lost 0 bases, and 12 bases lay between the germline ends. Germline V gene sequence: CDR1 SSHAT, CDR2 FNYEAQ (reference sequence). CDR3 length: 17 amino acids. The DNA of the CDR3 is TGTGCCAGCAGCTTAGACGGCGGAACCCCGAACACCGGGGAGCTGTTTTTT. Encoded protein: CASSLDGGTPNTGELFF.

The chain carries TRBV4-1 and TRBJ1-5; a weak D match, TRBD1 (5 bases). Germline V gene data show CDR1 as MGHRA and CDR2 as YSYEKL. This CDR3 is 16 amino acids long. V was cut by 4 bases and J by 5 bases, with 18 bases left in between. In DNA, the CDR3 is TGCGCCAGCAGCCCAATCCCAGGGTTGCCCTATCAGCCCCAGCATTTT. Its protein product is CASSPIPGLPYQPQHF.

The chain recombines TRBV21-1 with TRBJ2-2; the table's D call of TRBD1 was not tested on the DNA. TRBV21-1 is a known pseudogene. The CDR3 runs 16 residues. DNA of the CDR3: TGTGCCAGCAGCAGGGTTCAGGGGGTTGGTCCCCGGGAGCTGTTTTTT. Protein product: CASSRVQGVGPRELFF.

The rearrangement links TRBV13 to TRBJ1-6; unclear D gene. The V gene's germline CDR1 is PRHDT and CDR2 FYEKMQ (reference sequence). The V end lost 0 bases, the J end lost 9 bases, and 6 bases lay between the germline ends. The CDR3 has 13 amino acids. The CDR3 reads CASSLGSSSPLHF. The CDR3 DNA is TGTGCCAGCAGCTTAGGTTCGAGTTCACCCCTCCACTTT.

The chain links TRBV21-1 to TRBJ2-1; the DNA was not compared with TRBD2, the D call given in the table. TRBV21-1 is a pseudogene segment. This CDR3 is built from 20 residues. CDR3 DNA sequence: TGTGCCAGCAGCAAGGGAGGAAAAACGGACTTAGCGGGAGCTCTCAATGAGCAGTTCTTC. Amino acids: CASSKGGKTDLAGALNEQFF.

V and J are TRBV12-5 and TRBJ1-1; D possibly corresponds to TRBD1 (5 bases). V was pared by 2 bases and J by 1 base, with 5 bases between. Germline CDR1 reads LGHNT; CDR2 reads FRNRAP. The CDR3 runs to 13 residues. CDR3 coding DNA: TGTGCTAGTGGTTTGCAGGGGAACACTGAAGCTTTCTTT. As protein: CASGLQGNTEAFF.

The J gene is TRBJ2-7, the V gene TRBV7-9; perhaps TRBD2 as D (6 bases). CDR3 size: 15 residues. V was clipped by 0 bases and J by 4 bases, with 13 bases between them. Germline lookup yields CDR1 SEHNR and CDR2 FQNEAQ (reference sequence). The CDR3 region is CASSLAGISGYEQYF. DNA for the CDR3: TGTGCCAGCAGCTTAGCGGGGATTAGCGGATACGAGCAGTACTTC.

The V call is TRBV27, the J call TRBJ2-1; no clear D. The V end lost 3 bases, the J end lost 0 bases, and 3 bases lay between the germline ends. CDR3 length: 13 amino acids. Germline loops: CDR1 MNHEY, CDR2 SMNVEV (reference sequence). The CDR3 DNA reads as TGTGCCAGCAGTTTTAGCTCCTACAATGAGCAGTTCTTC. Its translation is CASSFSSYNEQFF.

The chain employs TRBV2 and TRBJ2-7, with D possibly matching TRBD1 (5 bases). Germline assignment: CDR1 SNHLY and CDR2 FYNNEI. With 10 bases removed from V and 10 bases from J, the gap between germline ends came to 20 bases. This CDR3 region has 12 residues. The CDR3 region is CATQGVAEDQYF. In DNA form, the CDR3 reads TGTGCCACGCAAGGGGTGGCAGAAGACCAGTACTTC.

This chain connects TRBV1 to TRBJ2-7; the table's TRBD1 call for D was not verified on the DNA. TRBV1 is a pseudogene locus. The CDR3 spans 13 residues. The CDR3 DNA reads TGCACCAGCAGCCAGGCCTTCTCCTACGAGCAGTACTTC. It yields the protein CTSSQAFSYEQYF.

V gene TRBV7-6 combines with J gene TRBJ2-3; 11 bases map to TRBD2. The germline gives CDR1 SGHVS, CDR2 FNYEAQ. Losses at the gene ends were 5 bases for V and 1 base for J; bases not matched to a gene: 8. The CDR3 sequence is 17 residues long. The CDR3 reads CASSNPTSGIGTDTQYF. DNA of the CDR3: TGTGCCAGCAGCAACCCGACTAGCGGGATTGGCACAGATACGCAGTATTTT. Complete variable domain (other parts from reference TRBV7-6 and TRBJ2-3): GAGVSQSPRYKVTKRGQDVALRCDPISGHVSLYWYRQALGQGPEFLTYFNYEAQQDKSGLPNDRFSAERPEGSISTLTIQRTEQRDSAMYRCASSNPTSGIGTDTQYFGPGTRLTVL.

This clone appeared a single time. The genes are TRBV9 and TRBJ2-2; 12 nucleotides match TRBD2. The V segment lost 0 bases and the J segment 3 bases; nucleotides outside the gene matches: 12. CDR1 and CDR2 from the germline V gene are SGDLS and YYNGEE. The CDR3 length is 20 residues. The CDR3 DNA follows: TGTGCCAGCAGCGTAGCTACGAGGCTAGCGGGGGGGCCATACACCGGGGAGCTGTTTTTT. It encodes CASSVATRLAGGPYTGELFF.

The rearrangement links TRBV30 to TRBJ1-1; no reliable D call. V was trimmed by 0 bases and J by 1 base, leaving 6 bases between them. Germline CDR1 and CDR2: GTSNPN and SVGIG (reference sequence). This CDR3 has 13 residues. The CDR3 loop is CAWSVTPNTEAFF. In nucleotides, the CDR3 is TGTGCCTGGAGTGTAACCCCGAACACTGAAGCTTTCTTT.

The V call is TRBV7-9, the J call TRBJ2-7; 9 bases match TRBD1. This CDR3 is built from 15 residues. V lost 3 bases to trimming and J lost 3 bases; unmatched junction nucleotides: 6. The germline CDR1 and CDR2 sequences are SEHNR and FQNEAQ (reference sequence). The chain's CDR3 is CASSLGQGWSYEQYF. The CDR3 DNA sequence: TGTGCCAGCAGCTTGGGACAGGGTTGGAGCTACGAGCAGTACTTC.

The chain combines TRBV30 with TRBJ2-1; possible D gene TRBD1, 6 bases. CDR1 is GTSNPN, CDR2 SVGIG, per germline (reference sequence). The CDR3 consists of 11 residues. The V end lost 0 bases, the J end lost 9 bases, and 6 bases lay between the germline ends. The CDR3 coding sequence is TGTGCCTGGAGTGTACAGGGTGAGCAGTTCTTC. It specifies CAWSVQGEQFF.